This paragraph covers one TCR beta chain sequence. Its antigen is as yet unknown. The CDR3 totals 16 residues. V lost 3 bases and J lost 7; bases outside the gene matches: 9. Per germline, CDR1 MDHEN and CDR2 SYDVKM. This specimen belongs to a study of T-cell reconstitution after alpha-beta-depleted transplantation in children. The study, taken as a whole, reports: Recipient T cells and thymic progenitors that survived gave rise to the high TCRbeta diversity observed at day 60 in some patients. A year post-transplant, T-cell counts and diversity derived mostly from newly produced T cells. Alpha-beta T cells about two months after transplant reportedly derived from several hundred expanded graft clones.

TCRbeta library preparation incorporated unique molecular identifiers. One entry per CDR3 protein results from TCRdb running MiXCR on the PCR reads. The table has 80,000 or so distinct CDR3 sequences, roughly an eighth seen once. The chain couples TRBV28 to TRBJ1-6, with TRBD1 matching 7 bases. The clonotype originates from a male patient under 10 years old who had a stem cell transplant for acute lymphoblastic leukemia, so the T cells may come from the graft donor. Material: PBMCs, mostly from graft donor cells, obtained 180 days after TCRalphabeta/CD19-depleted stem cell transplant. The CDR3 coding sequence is TGTGCCAGCAGTTTTCCCGGACAGGTTCTCAATTCACCCCTCCACTTT. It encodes CASSFPGQVLNSPLHF.